This entry is about one T cell receptor (beta chain). Its specificity is not known. The entry originates in a study of OX40 agonist ivuxolimab in advanced cancers. For the study at large: Patients received intravenous ivuxolimab every 2 weeks at 0.01 to 10 mg/kg. Points from the study as a whole: No antigen was identified for the clonally expanded peripheral T cells.

The data were produced by immunoSEQ multiplex PCR, yet TCRdb's version contains in-frame clones alone and is incomplete. The table includes tens of thousands of clones, around four fifths detected once. Blood draws occurred at baseline, cycle 4 day 1, and cycle 7 day 1. The source is an adult with an advanced solid tumor such as melanoma, head and neck, liver or kidney cancer. Sequences were derived from CD4+ or CD8+ T cells sorted from blood, sampled in a trial of the OX40 agonist ivuxolimab.

Written as DNA, the CDR3 is TGCGCCAGCAGCTTGGCATTCGATGAGCAGTTCTTC. Protein: CASSLAFDEQFF. The rearrangement links TRBV5-1 to TRBJ2-1; D is uncertain. The germline CDR1 and CDR2 sequences are SGHRS and YFSETQ. The CDR3 has 12 amino acids. V lost 0 bases and J lost 8, with 6 bases in between.